This entry lists 4 T cell receptor beta chains sequenced from one sample in a study of blood T cell repertoires in COVID-19. The data were produced by immunoSEQ multiplex PCR, yet TCRdb's version contains in-frame clones alone and is incomplete. The sample yields about half a million clones, 75% to 90% seen once. The sample was peripheral blood. These receptor sequences come from a human donor in a cohort sampled during active COVID-19.

The CDR3: CASNGQPGQPQHF. The CDR3 coding sequence is TGTGCCAGTAACGGACAGCCAGGTCAGCCCCAGCATTTT. The chain has TRBV19 and TRBJ1-5, with D perhaps matching TRBD1 (6 bases). The length of the CDR3 is 13 residues. CDR1 is LNHDA, CDR2 SQIVND, per germline (reference sequence). V dropped 7 bases and J dropped 6 bases, with 13 bases sitting between them.

The chain recombines TRBV30 with TRBJ1-6, with D perhaps matching TRBD1 (6 bases). Germline lookup yields CDR1 GTSNPN and CDR2 SVGIG (reference sequence). Trimming took 0 bases from V and 5 from J, leaving 14 bases between them. This CDR3 has 16 residues. As DNA, the CDR3 is TGTGCCTGGAGTGTACCCCGACAGGCCAATAATTCACCCCTCCACTTT. Amino acids: CAWSVPRQANNSPLHF.

V usage is TRBV7-2 and J usage is TRBJ1-4, with D perhaps TRBD1 (6 bases). This CDR3 has 15 amino acids. Germline CDR1 is SGHTA and CDR2 is FQGNSA. The V gene lost 5 bases and the J gene lost 4 bases, with 14 bases spanning the gap. The CDR3 protein is CASSPQGPSNEKLFF. In nucleotides, the CDR3 is TGTGCCAGCAGCCCGCAGGGGCCTAGTAATGAAAAACTGTTTTTT.

V and J are TRBV7-9 and TRBJ1-2; possible D gene TRBD1, 5 bases. CDR3 length: 14 residues. The V gene lost 2 bases and the J gene lost 4 bases, with 11 bases spanning the gap. CDR1 and CDR2 from the germline V gene are SEHNR and FQNEAQ (reference sequence). CDR3 protein: CASSLTQGSYGYTF. The CDR3 DNA reads TGTGCCAGCAGCTTAACCCAGGGCTCCTATGGCTACACCTTC.